Following are 15 T cell receptor beta chains from one sample sequenced in a study of T cell changes during pregnancy in multiple sclerosis (dated by TCRdb to about 2019). To prepare the library, the immunoSEQ multiplex PCR assay was applied. TCRdb holds this immuneACCESS table with in-frame rearrangements only. Some clones are missing; in checked studies, unresolved V genes explain under half, and the rest has no known cause. Here the sample has tens of thousands of clones; 90% occur a single time. The ten largest clones take up approximately 3% of the sample. The material was CD8+ T cells from peripheral blood mononuclear cells, obtained before pregnancy. All receptors derive from a female donor with multiple sclerosis, enrolled in a pregnancy study.

This chain connects TRBV28 to TRBJ2-1, with D perhaps TRBD1 (6 bases). Trimming stripped 3 bases from V and 4 bases from J, with 13 bases between. Per the germline V gene, CDR1 is MDHEN and CDR2 is SYDVKM. This CDR3 is built from 15 residues. The CDR3 DNA reads TGTGCCAGCAGTTTGGACAGCCTGGCTTACAATGAGCAGTTCTTC. Translation: CASSLDSLAYNEQFF.

The rearrangement links TRBV19 to TRBJ2-7, with D perhaps TRBD1 (5 bases). Looked up from germline, CDR1 is LNHDA and CDR2 is SQIVND (reference sequence). CDR3 length equals 12 residues. V was pared by 8 bases and J by 2 bases, with 10 bases between. CDR3 in DNA: TGTGCCAGTGAAGGACACCCCTACGAGCAGTACTTC. It translates to CASEGHPYEQYF.

The CDR3 DNA reads TGCAGCGTTCCCCCAAATCCGGGCAATGAGCAGTTCTTC. This gives the protein CSVPPNPGNEQFF. The chain employs TRBV29-1 and TRBJ2-1; D remains ambiguous. Germline V gene sequence: CDR1 SQVTM, CDR2 ANQGSEA. The CDR3 contains 13 residues. With 5 bases removed from V and 6 bases from J, the gap between germline ends came to 14 bases.

The table lists this clone with a count of one. The J gene is TRBJ2-2, the V gene TRBV4-3, with 9 positions matching TRBD1. The V gene end was trimmed by 1 base and the J gene end by 6 bases; junction bases not matched to a gene: 9. CDR3 size: 17 residues. Germline loops: CDR1 LGHNA, CDR2 YSLEER. CDR3 protein: CASSQVLGQGFAGELFF. The CDR3 coding sequence is TGCGCCAGCAGCCAAGTATTGGGACAGGGTTTCGCCGGGGAGCTGTTTTTT.

V and J are TRBV7-9 and TRBJ2-3, with a tentative D call TRBD2 (6 bases). The CDR3 covers 15 residues. Germline V gene lookup returns CDR1 SEHNR and CDR2 FQNEAQ (reference sequence). The V gene lost 6 bases and the J gene lost 1 base, with 14 bases spanning the gap. The DNA for the CDR3 is TGTGCCAGCAGTCTCACAACGGGGGGCACAGATACGCAGTATTTT. It yields the protein CASSLTTGGTDTQYF. Supplemented by reference TRBV7-9 and TRBJ2-3, the full variable domain reads DTGVSQNPRHKITKRGQNVTFRCDPISEHNRLYWYRQTLGQGPEFLTYFQNEAQLEKSRLLSDRFSAERPKGSFSTLEIQRTEQGDSAMYLCASSLTTGGTDTQYFGPGTRLTVL.

V is TRBV9 and J is TRBJ1-3; no reliable D call. The V gene lost 7 bases and the J gene lost 0 bases, with 8 bases spanning the gap. Germline CDR1 is SGDLS and CDR2 is YYNGEE. The CDR3 runs to 13 residues. This CDR3 reads CASGDGSGNTIYF. The CDR3 DNA sequence: TGTGCCAGCGGAGACGGCTCTGGAAACACCATATATTTT.

The chain couples TRBV12-5 to TRBJ2-5; 15 bases match TRBD2. The trim removed 5 bases at V and 5 bases at J, leaving 6 bases unmatched. The CDR3 extends over 16 amino acids. Germline assignment: CDR1 LGHNT and CDR2 FRNRAP. CDR3 DNA sequence: TGTGCTAGTGGTCCGGGACTAGCGGGGGGAAGGGAGACCCAGTACTTC. Translation gives CASGPGLAGGRETQYF.

J is TRBJ2-7 and V is TRBV7-8, with a possible D match to TRBD1 (5 bases). Germline V lookup: CDR1 SGHVS, CDR2 FQNEAQ. The ends were cut back, 5 bases at V and 4 bases at J, with 24 bases in the middle. This CDR3 has 17 residues. The CDR3 reads CASSPGARRVILYEQYF. In nucleotides, the CDR3 is TGTGCCAGCAGCCCAGGTGCCCGCAGGGTGATACTTTACGAGCAGTACTTC.

This clone was picked up one time. The V gene is TRBV27, the J gene TRBJ2-3; D possibly corresponds to TRBD1 (5 bases). CDR1 is MNHEY and CDR2 is SMNVEV in the germline V gene (reference sequence). V lost 4 bases, J lost 0 bases, and 14 bases lay in between. The CDR3 runs 16 residues. CDR3 DNA sequence: TGTGCCAGCAGTTCACAGGCGCCGATTAGCACAGATACGCAGTATTTT. This sequence encodes CASSSQAPISTDTQYF.

This sequence joins TRBV15 and TRBJ2-7; possibly TRBD2 for D (6 bases). The CDR3 length is 16 residues. V lost 0 bases and J lost 6, with 18 bases in between. The germline gives CDR1 LNHNV, CDR2 YYDKDF (reference sequence). DNA for the CDR3: TGTGCCACCAGCAGAGATCTGGGACTCGGGCCCGGCGAGCAGTACTTC. This sequence encodes CATSRDLGLGPGEQYF.

This clone has only one observation. J is TRBJ2-1 and V is TRBV9; the match to TRBD1 covers 7 bases. This CDR3 region has 16 residues. The germline gives CDR1 SGDLS, CDR2 YYNGEE. V dropped 1 base and J dropped 4; count of bases not matched to a gene: 8. CDR3 sequence: CASSVRETGLYNEQFF. Here the CDR3 DNA reads TGTGCCAGCAGCGTAAGGGAGACAGGGCTTTACAATGAGCAGTTCTTC.

V gene TRBV11-2 combines with J gene TRBJ2-7; 7 bases agree with TRBD1. CDR3 length: 14 amino acids. V shed 3 bases and J 2 bases; nucleotides not matched to a gene: 4. Per the germline V gene, CDR1 is SGHAT and CDR2 is FQNNGV. The CDR3 nucleotides read TGTGCCAGCAGCTTGATCGGACAGGCCTACGAGCAGTACTTC. It translates to CASSLIGQAYEQYF.

The chain recombines TRBV9 with TRBJ2-5, with 8 bases aligning to TRBD2. J gave up 4 bases and V 2 bases, and 4 bases lay outside the gene matches. Germline V CDR1 and CDR2: SGDLS, YYNGEE. The CDR3 runs 14 residues. CDR3 nucleotides: TGTGCCAGCAGCGTTCGGGGGGGCCTAGAGACCCAGTACTTC. Translation gives CASSVRGGLETQYF.

The chain links TRBV5-1 to TRBJ1-1; weak D call: TRBD1 (6 bases). V gave up 4 bases and J gave up 10 bases, with 11 bases separating them. There are 11 residues in the CDR3. CDR1 and CDR2 (germline): SGHRS, YFSETQ. CDR3 in DNA: TGCGCCAGCAGCCGGGCAGGGGTAGCTTTCTTT. Residues: CASSRAGVAFF. Supplemented by reference TRBV5-1 and TRBJ1-1, the full variable domain reads KAGVTQTPRYLIKTRGQQVTLSCSPISGHRSVSWYQQTPGQGLQFLFEYFSETQRNKGNFPGRFSGRQFSNSRSEMNVSTLELGDSALYLCASSRAGVAFFGQGTRLTVV.

The gene calls are TRBV9 and TRBJ2-7; 8 nucleotides line up with TRBD1. CDR1 is SGDLS, CDR2 YYNGEE, per germline. Trimming cost V 3 bases and J 2 bases; bases outside gene matches: 7. This CDR3 has 15 amino acids. The DNA of the CDR3 is TGTGCCAGCAGCGGGAAGGACAGGGTAACCTACGAGCAGTACTTC. Encoded protein: CASSGKDRVTYEQYF.